The present entry profiles one T cell receptor beta chain with its context. Clinical histories supplied by participants themselves formed the basis of cohort assignment. Symptom resolution, clearance, or two negative PCRs marked donors in Cohort 3 as recovered. This entry comes from a study of blood T cell repertoires in COVID-19. Authors' processing steps: For nucleated cells, counts were estimated from reference gene primer amplification. Profiling relied on immunoSEQ multiplex PCR, and the TCRdb table lists in-frame clones only, not all of them. That table gives V, J and clone size, and the DNA gave D and trimming. Found here are approximately 270,000 clones, 70% to 90% of them singletons; the top ten hold about 1.6%. With 3 bases removed from V and 7 bases from J, the gap between germline ends came to 19 bases. Germline values: CDR1 LGHNA, CDR2 YSLEER. The CDR3 is 16 residues long.

Sequencing was performed on PBMCs or T cells enriched from blood (not recorded which). V is TRBV4-3 and J is TRBJ2-1; D is perhaps TRBD2 (7 bases). This clonotype was obtained from a man aged 40-50 years who had recovered from COVID-19. CDR3 region: CASSQTGGRNANEQFF. The CDR3 bases are TGCGCCAGCAGCCAGACGGGGGGCCGAAACGCGAATGAGCAGTTCTTC.